The text below deals with one T cell receptor beta chain. The antigen is undetermined. The sample's time point: baseline pretreatment blood. This sample's treatment: 15 Gy SBRT to primary tumor, nephrectomy 4 weeks later. The tumor was a clear cell renal cell carcinoma. Assay used: immunoSEQ multiplex PCR; TCRdb lists only in-frame clones, some missing. The table records some 100,000 clones, 70% to 85% of them present only once. This sample was included in a study of radiation and T cells in renal cell carcinoma. Study-level information: Nephrectomy followed 15 Gy stereotactic body radiation by 4 weeks.

Study conclusions and caveats: From baseline, blood top tumor clonotypes peaked at 2 weeks post-radiation. No pretreatment tumor biopsies were available for baseline clonotypes.

This TCR derives from a man in his 60s with renal cell carcinoma. The source was blood, collected from a patient whose treatment included radiotherapy and nephrectomy.

The CDR3 nucleotides are TGTGCCAGCAGTTACCAGTCTAGCGGGAGGGCCGAGACCCAGTACTTC. Its translation: CASSYQSSGRAETQYF. This chain links TRBV6-6 with TRBJ2-5; 12 nucleotides match TRBD2. Germline values: CDR1 MNHNY, CDR2 SVGAGI (reference sequence). Germline trimming cut 2 bases from V and 5 bases from J; bases unmatched to any gene: 6. The CDR3 extends over 16 amino acids.